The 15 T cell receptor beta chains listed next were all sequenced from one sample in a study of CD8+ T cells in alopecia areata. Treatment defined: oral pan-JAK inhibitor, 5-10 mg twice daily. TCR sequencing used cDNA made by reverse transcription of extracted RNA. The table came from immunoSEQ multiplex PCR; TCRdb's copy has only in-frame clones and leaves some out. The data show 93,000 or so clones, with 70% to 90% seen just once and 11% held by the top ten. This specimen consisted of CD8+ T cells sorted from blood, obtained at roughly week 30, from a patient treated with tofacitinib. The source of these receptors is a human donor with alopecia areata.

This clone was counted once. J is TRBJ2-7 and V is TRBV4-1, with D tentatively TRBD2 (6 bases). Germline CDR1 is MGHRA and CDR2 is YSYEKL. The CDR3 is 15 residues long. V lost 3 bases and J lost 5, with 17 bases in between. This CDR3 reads CASSQDTSTGDEQYF. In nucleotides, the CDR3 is TGCGCCAGCAGCCAGGATACTTCGACGGGGGACGAGCAGTACTTC.

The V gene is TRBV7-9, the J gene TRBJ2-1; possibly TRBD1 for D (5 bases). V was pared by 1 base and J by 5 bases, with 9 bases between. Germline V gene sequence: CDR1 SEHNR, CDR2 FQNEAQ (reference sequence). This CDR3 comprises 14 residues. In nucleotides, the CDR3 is TGTGCCAGCAGCTTAGTTTCCAGGGACAATGAGCAGTTCTTC. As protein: CASSLVSRDNEQFF.

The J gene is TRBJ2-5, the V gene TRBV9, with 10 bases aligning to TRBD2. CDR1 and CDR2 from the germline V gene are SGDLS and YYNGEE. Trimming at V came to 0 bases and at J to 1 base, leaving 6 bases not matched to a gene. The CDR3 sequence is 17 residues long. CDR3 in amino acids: CASSVGSRTSGQETQYF. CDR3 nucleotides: TGTGCCAGCAGCGTAGGATCGCGGACTAGCGGCCAAGAGACCCAGTACTTC.

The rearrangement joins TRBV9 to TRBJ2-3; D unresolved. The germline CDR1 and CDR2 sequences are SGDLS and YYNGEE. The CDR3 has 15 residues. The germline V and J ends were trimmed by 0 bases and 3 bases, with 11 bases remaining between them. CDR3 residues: CASSVEGQRTDTQYF. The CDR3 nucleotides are TGTGCCAGCAGCGTAGAAGGTCAACGAACAGATACGCAGTATTTT.

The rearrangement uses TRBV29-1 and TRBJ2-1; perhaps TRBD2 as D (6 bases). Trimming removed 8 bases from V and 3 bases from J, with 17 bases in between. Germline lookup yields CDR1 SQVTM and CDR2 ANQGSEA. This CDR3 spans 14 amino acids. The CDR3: CSPVGGSNYNEQFF. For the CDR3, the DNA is TGCAGCCCCGTTGGAGGGAGCAACTACAATGAGCAGTTCTTC.

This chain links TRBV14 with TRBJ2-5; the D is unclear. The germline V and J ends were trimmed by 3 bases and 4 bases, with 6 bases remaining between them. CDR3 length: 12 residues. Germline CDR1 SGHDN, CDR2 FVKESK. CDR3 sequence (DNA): TGTGCCAGCAGCCAGACTGGAGAGACCCAGTACTTC. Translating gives CASSQTGETQYF.

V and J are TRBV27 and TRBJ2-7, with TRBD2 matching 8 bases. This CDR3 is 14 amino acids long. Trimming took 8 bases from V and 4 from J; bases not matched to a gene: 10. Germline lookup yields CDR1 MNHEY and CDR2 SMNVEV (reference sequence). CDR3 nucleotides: TGTGCCAGCGGCCGTAGCGGGGTTGTGTACGAGCAGTACTTC. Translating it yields CASGRSGVVYEQYF.

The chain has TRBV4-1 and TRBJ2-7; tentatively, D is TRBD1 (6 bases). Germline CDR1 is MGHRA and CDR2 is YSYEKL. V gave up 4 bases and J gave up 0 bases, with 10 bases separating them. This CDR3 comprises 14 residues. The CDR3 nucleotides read TGCGCCAGCAGCCTGTCGGACAGCTCCTACGAGCAGTACTTC. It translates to CASSLSDSSYEQYF.

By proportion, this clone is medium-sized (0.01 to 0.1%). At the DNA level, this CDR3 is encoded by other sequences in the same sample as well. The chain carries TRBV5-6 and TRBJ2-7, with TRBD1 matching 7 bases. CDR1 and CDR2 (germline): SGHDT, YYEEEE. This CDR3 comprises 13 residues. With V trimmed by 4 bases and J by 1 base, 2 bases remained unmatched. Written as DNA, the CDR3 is TGTGCCAGCAGCCCGACAGGGTCCTACGAGCAGTACTTC. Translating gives CASSPTGSYEQYF.

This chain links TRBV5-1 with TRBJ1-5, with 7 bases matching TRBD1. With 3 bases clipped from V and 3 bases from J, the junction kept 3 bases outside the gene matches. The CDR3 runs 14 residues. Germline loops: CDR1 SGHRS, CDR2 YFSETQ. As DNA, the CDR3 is TGCGCCAGCAGCTCTGGGACAGACAATCAGCCCCAGCATTTT. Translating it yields CASSSGTDNQPQHF.

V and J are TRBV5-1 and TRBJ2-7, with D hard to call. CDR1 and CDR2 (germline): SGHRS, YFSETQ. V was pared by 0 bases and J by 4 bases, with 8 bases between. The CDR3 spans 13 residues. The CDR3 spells CASSLAGLYEQYF. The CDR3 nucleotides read TGCGCCAGCAGCTTGGCTGGGCTGTACGAGCAGTACTTC. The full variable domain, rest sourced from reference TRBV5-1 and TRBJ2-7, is KAGVTQTPRYLIKTRGQQVTLSCSPISGHRSVSWYQQTPGQGLQFLFEYFSETQRNKGNFPGRFSGRQFSNSRSEMNVSTLELGDSALYLCASSLAGLYEQYFGPGTRLTVT.

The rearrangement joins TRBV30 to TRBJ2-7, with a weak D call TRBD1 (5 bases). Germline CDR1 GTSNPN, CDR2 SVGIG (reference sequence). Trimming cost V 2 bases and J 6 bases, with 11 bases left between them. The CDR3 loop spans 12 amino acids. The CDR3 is CAWSPSGREQYF. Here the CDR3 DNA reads TGTGCCTGGAGTCCCTCAGGGCGCGAGCAGTACTTC.

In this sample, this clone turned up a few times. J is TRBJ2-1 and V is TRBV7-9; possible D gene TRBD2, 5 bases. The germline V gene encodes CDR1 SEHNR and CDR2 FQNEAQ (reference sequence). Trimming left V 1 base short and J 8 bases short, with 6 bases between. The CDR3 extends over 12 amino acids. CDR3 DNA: TGTGCCAGCAGCTTAGACGGGGATGAGCAGTTCTTC. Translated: CASSLDGDEQFF.

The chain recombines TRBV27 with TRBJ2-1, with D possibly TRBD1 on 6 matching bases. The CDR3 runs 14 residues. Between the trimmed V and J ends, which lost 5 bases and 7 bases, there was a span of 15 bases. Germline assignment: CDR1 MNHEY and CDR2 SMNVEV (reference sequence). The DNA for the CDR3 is TGTGCCAGCAGTCTTCAGGGGTTTAGTAATGAGCAGTTCTTC. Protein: CASSLQGFSNEQFF.

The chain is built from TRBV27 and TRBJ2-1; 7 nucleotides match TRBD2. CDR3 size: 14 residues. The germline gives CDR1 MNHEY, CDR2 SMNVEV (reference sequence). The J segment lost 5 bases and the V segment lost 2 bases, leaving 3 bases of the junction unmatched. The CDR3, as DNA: TGTGCCAGCAGTTTAGCTAGCGGCAACAATGAGCAGTTCTTC. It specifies CASSLASGNNEQFF.